This T cell receptor (beta chain) was recovered during a study of blood T cell repertoires in COVID-19. Looking at the study overall: Italy, Spain and the United States were the sources of the convalescent and acute COVID-19 samples.

This CDR3 comprises 16 residues. Looked up from germline, CDR1 is SGHNT and CDR2 is YYREEE (reference sequence). V lost 2 bases and J lost 3; bases outside the gene matches: 5. Per the study methods: It was from reference gene primer amplification that nucleated cell counts were estimated. Clones were read by immunoSEQ multiplex PCR, and TCRdb kept only the in-frame ones, dropping some. V, J and clone size derive from that table, while D and trimming were established from the DNA sequence. Among fewer than 100,000 clones listed, 75% to 85% were seen once. The source material was peripheral blood. The TCR originated in a woman aged 70-85 years with acute or convalescent COVID-19. The chain has TRBV5-4 and TRBJ2-3, with 11 bases aligning to TRBD2. The CDR3 sequence is CASSLLAGVVTDTQYF. DNA for the CDR3: TGTGCCAGCAGCTTACTAGCGGGAGTAGTAACAGATACGCAGTATTTT. The full variable domain, with the rest looked up from reference TRBV5-4 and TRBJ2-3, is ETGVTQSPTHLIKTRGQQVTLRCSSQSGHNTVSWYQQALGQGPQFIFQYYREEENGRGNFPPRFSGLQFPNYSSELNVNALELDDSALYLCASSLLAGVVTDTQYFGPGTRLTVL.